This TCR beta chain emerged from a study of CD8 T cells in Susac syndrome. General study findings and limits: Individuals included in the TCR sequencing and HLA analysis were acknowledged by the study to be relatively few in number.

Germline V gene data show CDR1 as SGHRS and CDR2 as YFSETQ. CDR3 size: 14 residues. The J segment lost 4 bases and the V segment lost 6 bases, leaving 8 bases of the junction unmatched. TCR beta from blood CD8+ and CD4+ T cells was sequenced. The authors negatively isolated CD8+ and CD4+ T cells and FACS-enriched TEMRA cells. For this clonotype: Its cognate antigen is unknown.

Random hexamers served to reverse transcribe roughly 0.5 to 1 ug RNA. Amplification of TCR beta CDR3 used immunoSEQ multiplex PCR across 54 Vbeta and 13 Jbeta. TCRdb fed the immunoSEQ multiplex PCR reads into MiXCR, producing one record per CDR3 protein. The sample holds about 80,000 distinct CDR3 sequences, over 90% seen once. Sample: CD8+ T cells from PBMCs. J is TRBJ1-1 and V is TRBV5-1; 8 nucleotides line up with TRBD1. This sequence originates from a human donor in good health. The CDR3 reads CASKEGQGITEAFF. As DNA, the CDR3 is TGCGCCAGCAAGGAAGGACAGGGAATCACTGAAGCTTTCTTT.